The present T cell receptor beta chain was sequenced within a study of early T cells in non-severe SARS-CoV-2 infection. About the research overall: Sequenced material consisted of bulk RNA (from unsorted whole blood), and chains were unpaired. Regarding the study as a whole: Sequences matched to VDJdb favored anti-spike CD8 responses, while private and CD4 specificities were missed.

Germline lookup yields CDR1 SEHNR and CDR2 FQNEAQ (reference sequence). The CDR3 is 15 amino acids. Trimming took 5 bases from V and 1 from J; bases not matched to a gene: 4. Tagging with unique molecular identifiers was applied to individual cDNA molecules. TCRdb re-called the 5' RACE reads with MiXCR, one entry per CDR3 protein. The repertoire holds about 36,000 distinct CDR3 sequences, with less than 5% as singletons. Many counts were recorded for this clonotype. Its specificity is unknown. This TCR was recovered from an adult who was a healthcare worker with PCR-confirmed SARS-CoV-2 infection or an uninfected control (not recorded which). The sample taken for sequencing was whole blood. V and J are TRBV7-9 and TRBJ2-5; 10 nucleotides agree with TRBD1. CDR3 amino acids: CASSQGQGGQETQYF. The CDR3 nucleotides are TGTGCCAGCAGCCAAGGACAGGGGGGCCAAGAGACCCAGTACTTC.